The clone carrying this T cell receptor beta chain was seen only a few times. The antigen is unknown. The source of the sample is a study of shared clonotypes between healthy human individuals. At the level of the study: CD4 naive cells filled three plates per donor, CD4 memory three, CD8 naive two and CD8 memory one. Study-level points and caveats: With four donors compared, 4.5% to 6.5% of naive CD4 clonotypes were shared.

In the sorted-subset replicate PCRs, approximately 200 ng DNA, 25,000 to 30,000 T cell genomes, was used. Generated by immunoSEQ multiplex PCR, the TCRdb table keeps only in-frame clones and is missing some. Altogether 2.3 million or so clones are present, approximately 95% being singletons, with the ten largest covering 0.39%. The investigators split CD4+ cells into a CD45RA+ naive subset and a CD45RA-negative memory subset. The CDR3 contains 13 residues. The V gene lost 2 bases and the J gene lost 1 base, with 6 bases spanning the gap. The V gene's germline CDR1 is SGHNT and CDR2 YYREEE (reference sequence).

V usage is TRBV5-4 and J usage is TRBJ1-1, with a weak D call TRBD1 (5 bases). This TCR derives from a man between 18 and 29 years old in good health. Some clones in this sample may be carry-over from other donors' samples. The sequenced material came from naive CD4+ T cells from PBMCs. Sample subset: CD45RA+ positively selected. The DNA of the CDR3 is TGTGCCAGCAGCTTCACAGGGAACACTGAAGCTTTCTTT. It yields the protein CASSFTGNTEAFF.